This T cell receptor beta chain stems from a study of low-dose radiotherapy and immunotherapy resistance in tumors. Study-wide context: Daily, from cycle 1 day 1 and for four cycles, patients took oral aspirin 300 mg.

Donors were given nivolumab, ipilimumab, aspirin, low-dose cyclophosphamide and low-dose radiotherapy. Primers used for first-strand cDNA, a TRAV- and TRBV-specific set, covered both alpha and beta chains. TCRs were put through 20 PCR cycles of amplification with Phusion. A constant-region primer and the V-primer adapter served as the primer pair. TCRdb reanalysed the reads using MiXCR and keeps one entry per CDR3 protein. Among around 10,000 distinct CDR3 sequences listed, about 47% were seen once. V dropped 2 bases and J dropped 3 bases, with 15 bases sitting between them. Germline-derived CDR1 and CDR2 are SGHKS and YYEKEE (reference sequence). The CDR3 has 16 amino acids. The sample holds a few counts of this clonotype.

The genes are TRBV5-5 and TRBJ2-1; a possible D gene is TRBD1 (5 bases). The clonotype originates from a human donor with advanced metastatic prostate, ovarian, gallbladder or colorectal cancer (not recorded which). This table probably holds off-target reads from a library built for another chain. The CDR3 coding sequence is TGTGCCAGCAGCTTCTTAGTCGACAGAAGCTACAATGAGCAGTTCTTC. Its translation is CASSFLVDRSYNEQFF.